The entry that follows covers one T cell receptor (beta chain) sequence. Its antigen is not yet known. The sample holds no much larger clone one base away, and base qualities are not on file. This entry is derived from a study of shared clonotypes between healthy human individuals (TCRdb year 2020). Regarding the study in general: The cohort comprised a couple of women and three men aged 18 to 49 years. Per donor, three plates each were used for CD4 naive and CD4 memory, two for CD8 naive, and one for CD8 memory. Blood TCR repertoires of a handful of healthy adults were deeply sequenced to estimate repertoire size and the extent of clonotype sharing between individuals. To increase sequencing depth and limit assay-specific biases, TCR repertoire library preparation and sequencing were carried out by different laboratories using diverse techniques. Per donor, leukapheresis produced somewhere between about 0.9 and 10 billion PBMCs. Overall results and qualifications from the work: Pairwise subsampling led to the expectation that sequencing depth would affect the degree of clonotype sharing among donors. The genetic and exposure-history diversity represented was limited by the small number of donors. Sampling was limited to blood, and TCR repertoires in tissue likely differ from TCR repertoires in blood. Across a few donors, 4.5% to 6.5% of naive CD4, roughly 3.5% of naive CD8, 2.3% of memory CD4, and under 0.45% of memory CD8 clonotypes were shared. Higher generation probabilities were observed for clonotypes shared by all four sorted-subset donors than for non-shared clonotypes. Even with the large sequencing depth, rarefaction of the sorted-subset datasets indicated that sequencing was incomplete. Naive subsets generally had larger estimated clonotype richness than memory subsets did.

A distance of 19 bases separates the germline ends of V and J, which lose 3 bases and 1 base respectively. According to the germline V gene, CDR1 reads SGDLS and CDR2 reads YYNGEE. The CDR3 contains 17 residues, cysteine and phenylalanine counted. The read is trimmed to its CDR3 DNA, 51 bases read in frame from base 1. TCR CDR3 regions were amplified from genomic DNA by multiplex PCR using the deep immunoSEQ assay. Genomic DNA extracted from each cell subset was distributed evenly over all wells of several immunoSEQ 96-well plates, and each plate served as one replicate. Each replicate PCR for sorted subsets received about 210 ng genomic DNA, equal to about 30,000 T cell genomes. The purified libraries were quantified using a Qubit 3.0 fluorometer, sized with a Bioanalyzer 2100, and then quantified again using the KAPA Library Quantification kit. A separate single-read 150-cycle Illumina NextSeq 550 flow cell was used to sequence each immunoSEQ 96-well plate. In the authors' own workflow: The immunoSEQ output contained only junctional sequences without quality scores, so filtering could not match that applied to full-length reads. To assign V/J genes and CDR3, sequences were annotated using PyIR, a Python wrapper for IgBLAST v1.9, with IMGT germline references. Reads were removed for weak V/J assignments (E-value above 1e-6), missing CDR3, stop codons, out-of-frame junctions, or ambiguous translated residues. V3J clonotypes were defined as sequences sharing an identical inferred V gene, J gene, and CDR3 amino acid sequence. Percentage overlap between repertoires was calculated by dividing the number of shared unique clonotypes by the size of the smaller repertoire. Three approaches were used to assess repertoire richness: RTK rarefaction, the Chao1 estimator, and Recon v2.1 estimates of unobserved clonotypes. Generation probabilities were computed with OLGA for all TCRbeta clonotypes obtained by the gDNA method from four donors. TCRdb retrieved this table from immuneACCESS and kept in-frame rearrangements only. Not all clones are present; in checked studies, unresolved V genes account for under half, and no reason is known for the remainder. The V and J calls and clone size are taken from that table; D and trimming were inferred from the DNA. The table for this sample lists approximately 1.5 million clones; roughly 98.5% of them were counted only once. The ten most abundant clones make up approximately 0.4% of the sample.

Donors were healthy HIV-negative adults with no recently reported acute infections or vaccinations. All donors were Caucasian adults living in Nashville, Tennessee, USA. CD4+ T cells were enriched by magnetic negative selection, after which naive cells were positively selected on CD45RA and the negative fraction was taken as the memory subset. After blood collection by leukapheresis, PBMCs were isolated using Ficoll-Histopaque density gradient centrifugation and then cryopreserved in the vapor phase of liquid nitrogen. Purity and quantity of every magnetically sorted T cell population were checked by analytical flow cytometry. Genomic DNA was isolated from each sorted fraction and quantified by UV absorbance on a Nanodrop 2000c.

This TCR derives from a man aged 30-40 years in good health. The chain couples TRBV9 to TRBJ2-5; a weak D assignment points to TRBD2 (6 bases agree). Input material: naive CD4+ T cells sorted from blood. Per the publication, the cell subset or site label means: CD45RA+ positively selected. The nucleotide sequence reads TGTGCCAGCAGCGCCGGGGGTCTAATGGGACTCCAAGAGACCCAGTACTTC. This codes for CASSAGGLMGLQETQYF.